The entry below gives a single T cell receptor (beta chain) sequence along with its context. Original analysis: Quantification of nucleated cells was approximated via reference gene primer amplification. Sequencing used immunoSEQ multiplex PCR; TCRdb keeps in-frame clones, though not all of them. Clonal size and the V and J genes are those of that table, whereas D and trimming came from the DNA. Of 250,000 to 400,000 clones in the sample, roughly 88% were seen once. The data were taken from a study of blood T cell repertoires in COVID-19. The clonotype was recovered from a woman aged 25 to 39 with COVID-19, enrolled during active disease. The source material was peripheral blood.

CDR3 nucleotides: TGTGCCAGTATAAAAGAGGCCTACACTGAAGCTTTCTTT. This gives the protein CASIKEAYTEAFF. This chain connects TRBV19 to TRBJ1-1; D not certain. The V and J ends lost 7 bases and 3 bases respectively, with 12 bases between them. The length of the CDR3 is 13 residues. The germline V gene has CDR1 LNHDA and CDR2 SQIVND (reference sequence). Complete variable domain (other parts from reference TRBV19 and TRBJ1-1): DGGITQSPKYLFRKEGQNVTLSCEQNLNHDAMYWYRQDPGQGLRLIYYSQIVNDFQKGDIAEGYSVSREKKESFPLTVTSAQKNPTAFYLCASIKEAYTEAFFGQGTRLTVV.